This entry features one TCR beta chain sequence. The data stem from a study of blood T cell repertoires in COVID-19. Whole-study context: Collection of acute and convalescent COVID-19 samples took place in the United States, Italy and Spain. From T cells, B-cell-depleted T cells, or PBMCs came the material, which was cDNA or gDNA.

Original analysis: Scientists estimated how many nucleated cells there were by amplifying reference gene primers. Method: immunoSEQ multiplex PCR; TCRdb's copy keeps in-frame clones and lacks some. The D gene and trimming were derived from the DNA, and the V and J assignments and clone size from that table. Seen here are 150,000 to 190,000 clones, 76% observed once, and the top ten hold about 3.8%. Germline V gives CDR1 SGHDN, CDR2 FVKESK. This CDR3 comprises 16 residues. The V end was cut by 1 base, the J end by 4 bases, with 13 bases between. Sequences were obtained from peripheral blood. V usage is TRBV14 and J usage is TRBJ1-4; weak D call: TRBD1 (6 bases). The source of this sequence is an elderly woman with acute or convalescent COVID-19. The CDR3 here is CASSQGYRDNNEKLFF. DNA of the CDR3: TGTGCCAGCAGCCAAGGCTACAGGGATAATAATGAAAAACTGTTTTTT.